The T cell receptor (beta chain) under discussion was sequenced for a study of neurological immune-mediated disorders (dated by TCRdb to between 2017 and 2020). With regard to the full study: Among the roughly 34 multiple sclerosis patients, relapsing-remitting MS was present in 31 and secondary progressive MS was present in 3. Peripheral blood TCR-beta repertoires from patients with HTLV-I-associated myelopathy (HAM/TSP), patients with multiple sclerosis, and healthy controls were compared in the study using UMI-based sequencing. The approximately 100 TCR-beta libraries included longitudinal samples, technical triplicates and paired sorted CD4+ and CD8+ T-cell subsets alongside PBMC samples. The cohort included some 68 subjects: roughly 14 with HAM/TSP, around 34 with multiple sclerosis, and about 20 healthy controls. Study-wide findings and limitations: In a phylogenetic analysis, the repertoires of 18 out of 34 MS patients fell into a single cluster of related CDR3 sequences, pointing to a possible signature at the repertoire level. No clinical or MRI features were associated with the MS cluster, and the authors said that larger cohorts are needed. No identical CDR3 amino acid sequences were shared among expanded clones across subjects, suggesting private TCR-beta repertoires in all groups. TCR clonal expansion was highest in HAM/TSP patients and lowest in MS patients, with MS patients falling below even healthy controls.

Germline trimming amounts to 4 bases on V and 3 bases on J, with 8 as the count of junction bases outside the gene matches. From its cysteine to its phenylalanine, the CDR3 spans 15 amino acids. Only CDR3 DNA remains: 45 bases, in frame from the first base. From a lookup of the germline V gene, CDR1 and CDR2 are SGHRS and YFSETQ. For unsorted PBMC libraries, 2 million PBMCs were used after storage in RNAlater at -80 degrees C until RNA extraction. Multiple sclerosis patients were enrolled in a US clinical protocol under which disease progression was evaluated by magnetic resonance imaging. Peripheral blood was subjected to Ficoll-Hypaque density gradient centrifugation to isolate PBMCs, which were then cryopreserved in liquid nitrogen. This clonotype was counted many times. Its antigen is not yet known. Base qualities are not at hand, and no much larger clone is one base apart. cDNA was synthesized by template-switch 5'RACE using a primer carrying a 10-nucleotide random unique molecular identifier by which each TCR transcript was tagged. Every sequencing run yielded over 190 million TCR-beta sequences covering 15-18 subjects. Total RNA was extracted with the RNeasy kit. The KAPA Real-time Library Amplification kit was used to amplify TCR-beta VDJ regions with primers targeting the TCR constant region and the 5'RACE anchor. Sample indexes and Illumina adaptors were added in a first PCR, after which library yield was increased in a second PCR. The roughly 650 bp TCR product was size-selected on a 2% E-gel SizeSelection system after Ampure bead purification. Before pooling, library quality was assessed on a Bioanalyzer, concentration was determined with Qubit, and library quantification was performed with the Kapa Library Quantification kit. An Illumina HiSeq 2500 was used to sequence the libraries paired-end at 2 x 150 bp. To increase sequence diversity, roughly 24-31% phiX was spiked into each library pool. The original pipeline was this. The UMI-based MiGEC pipeline processed quality-filtered reads and removed over 80% of raw TCR sequences during error correction. VDJ genes were aligned to IMGT germline references, and each clonotype was defined by a unique CDR3 amino acid sequence together with V-J genes. VDJtools evaluated clonal expansion, Shannon diversity and CDR3 relatedness (CalcPairwiseDistances, ClusterSamples); CLCbio workbench built phylogenetic trees. A clone was classed as expanded if it had 8 or more unique UMIs, a cutoff based on coefficient-of-variation modelling across technical triplicates. TCRdb passed the public sequencing reads through fastp at Q25 and MiXCR, retaining productive beta sequences. Each entry merges the rows of one CDR3 protein and shows their most common DNA and genes. V and J calls and clone size were set by TCRdb, not the authors. This sample lists fewer than 85,000 distinct CDR3 sequences; roughly 3.9% were detected once. Of the sample, approximately 1.2% is held by the ten largest clones.

The specimen was PBMCs. The receptor comes from a man between 25 and 39 years old with multiple sclerosis. The chain links TRBV5-1 with TRBJ1-1; 8 nucleotides in the junction match TRBD1. The DNA is TGCGCCAGCAGCCCCATGCCGACAGGGGACACTGAAGCTTTCTTT. Its translation reads: CASSPMPTGDTEAFF.